This T cell receptor (beta chain) was sequenced during a study of T-cell reconstitution after alpha-beta-depleted transplantation in children. The study's findings and limits: By about two months after transplant, alpha-beta T cells reportedly arose from several hundred graft clones that had expanded.

The V gene end was trimmed by 1 base and the J gene end by 4 bases; junction bases not matched to a gene: 6. The CDR3 loop spans 15 amino acids. CDR1 and CDR2 from the germline V gene are SGHRS and YFSETQ. About this clonotype: Its matching antigen is unknown.

Unique molecular identifiers were incorporated during preparation of the TCRbeta library. TCRdb analysed the PCR reads with MiXCR anew, one entry per CDR3 protein. The data contain some 830,000 distinct CDR3 sequences, 16% of them singletons. The V and J genes are TRBV5-1 and TRBJ2-7; 9 bases line up with TRBD1. This clonotype originated in a male patient younger than 18 who had a stem cell transplant for acute lymphoblastic leukemia, so the T cells may come from the graft donor. The material was PBMCs, mostly from graft donor cells, obtained 360 days after TCRalphabeta/CD19-depleted stem cell transplant. Here the CDR3 DNA reads TGCGCCAGCAGCTTGATGGGGACAGGGCGGTACGAGCAGTACTTC. The encoded protein is CASSLMGTGRYEQYF.